The 18 T cell receptor beta chains reported below all come from one sample, sequenced in a study of blood T cells in healthy people across ages. Then a second PCR, running about 7 to 11 cycles, was carried out with a sample-barcoded 5' primer and a J-beta primer mix. TCRdb redid the calling of the 5' RACE reads with MiXCR, one entry per CDR3 protein. The data contain approximately 1.5 million distinct CDR3 sequences, roughly 32% of them singletons. The sequenced material came from blood. Source of these receptors: a woman between 25 and 40 years old in good health.

CDR3 sequence: CASSSLTPNEQFF. The DNA of the CDR3 is TGTGCCAGCAGCTCACTAACACCCAATGAGCAGTTCTTC. The chain recombines TRBV7-3 with TRBJ2-1; D is uncertain. The ends were cut back, 4 bases at V and 6 bases at J, with 10 bases in the middle. CDR3 length equals 13 residues. Germline V CDR1 and CDR2: SGHTA, FQGTGA. Combining the CDR3 with reference TRBV7-3 and TRBJ2-1 gives the whole variable domain GAGVSQTPSNKVTEKGKYVELRCDPISGHTALYWYRQSLGQGPEFLIYFQGTGAADDSGLPNDRFFAVRPEGSVSTLKIQRTERGDSAVYLCASSSLTPNEQFFGPGTRLTVL.

This clonotype was detected only once. V and J are TRBV6-2 or TRBV6-3 and TRBJ1-5; D is uncertain. Per the germline V gene, CDR1 is MNHEY and CDR2 is SVGEGT. V lost 5 bases to trimming and J lost 8 bases, with 19 bases between them. The CDR3 is 15 residues long. CDR3 DNA sequence: TGTGCCAGCAGTCGGGCCGGACTTATTGGAGAGCCCCAGCATTTT. Amino acid sequence: CASSRAGLIGEPQHF.

V is TRBV10-2 and J is TRBJ1-1, with D unresolved. Germline V gives CDR1 WSHSY, CDR2 SAAADI. Between the trimmed V and J ends, which lost 5 bases and 0 bases, there was a span of 10 bases. This CDR3 is built from 14 residues. The CDR3: CASSIGRMNTEAFF. CDR3 sequence (DNA): TGCGCCAGCAGTATAGGACGGATGAACACTGAAGCTTTCTTT.

A word on this clonotype: It may be a read error: a sequence one base away is much more abundant. The rearrangement links TRBV4-2 to TRBJ2-3; 11 positions match TRBD2. J was trimmed by 0 bases and V by 3 bases; bases with no gene match: 14. The CDR3 sequence is 20 residues long. Looked up from germline, CDR1 is LGHNA and CDR2 is YNFKEQ. The CDR3 DNA reads TGTGCCAGCAGCCAGGACCTAGCGGGGGGCATAGATTCTAGCACAGATACGCAGTATTTT. Amino acid sequence: CASSQDLAGGIDSSTDTQYF.

In its sample, this clonotype was seen a few times. The chain has TRBV7-9 and TRBJ2-5; D is perhaps TRBD2 (6 bases). The length of the CDR3 is 16 residues. The V gene lost 1 base and the J gene lost 4 bases, with 16 bases spanning the gap. Germline values: CDR1 SEHNR, CDR2 FQNEAQ (reference sequence). CDR3 in amino acids: CASSLEAGMGGETQYF. The CDR3 nucleotides are TGTGCCAGCAGCTTAGAGGCCGGGATGGGGGGAGAGACCCAGTACTTC.

J is TRBJ2-4 and V is TRBV5-1, with D maybe TRBD1 (5 bases). The CDR3 is made up of 14 amino acids. In germline, CDR1 is SGHRS, CDR2 YFSETQ. Trimming pared 4 bases from V and 15 bases from J, leaving 23 bases between. The DNA for the CDR3 is TGCGCCAGCAGCCCCCTATTATCGACAGAGCGTTTGTACTTC. This gives the protein CASSPLLSTERLYF.

With regard to this clonotype: The junction shows a germline mismatch at one end, possibly a read error. V is TRBV27 and J is TRBJ2-7, with a weak D call TRBD2 (5 bases). This CDR3 has 16 residues. Germline V gene lookup returns CDR1 MNHEY and CDR2 SMNVEV (reference sequence). As DNA, the CDR3 is TGTGCCAGCAGCTCTTTGGGAGACTATAGCTCCTACAAGCAGTACTTC. Its translation is CASSSLGDYSSYKQYF.

About this clonotype: A read error may account for a junction end that differs from germline. The chain recombines TRBV18 with TRBJ2-5; tentative D call: TRBD1 (5 bases). Germline loops: CDR1 KGHSH, CDR2 LQKENI. There are 15 residues in the CDR3. As DNA, the CDR3 is TGTGCCAGCTCACTGAACTCGGACACACAAGAGGCCCAGTACTTC. Its protein is CASSLNSDTQEAQYF.

In DNA, the CDR3 is TGTGCCAGCAGCTTAACCCGGGACAGGGCTAACTATGGCTACACCTTC. This encodes CASSLTRDRANYGYTF. V usage is TRBV7-8 and J usage is TRBJ1-2; 9 nucleotides align to TRBD1. CDR3 length equals 16 residues. V trimming: 2 bases; J trimming: 0 bases; junction bases outside the gene matches: 4. CDR1 and CDR2 (germline): SGHVS, FQNEAQ.

The chain recombines TRBV9 with TRBJ2-5; D tentatively fits TRBD1 or TRBD2 (5 bases each). The CDR3 sequence is 14 residues long. The germline V gene encodes CDR1 SGDLS and CDR2 YYNGEE. Trimming took off 0 bases at V and 7 bases at J, with 13 bases between the two ends. The CDR3: CASSVDPSRGTQYF. The CDR3 nucleotides read TGTGCCAGCAGCGTAGACCCGTCGAGGGGGACCCAGTACTTC. Full variable domain (outside the CDR3, taken from reference TRBV9 and TRBJ2-5): DSGVTQTPKHLITATGQRVTLRCSPRSGDLSVYWYQQSLDQGLQFLIQYYNGEERAKGNILERFSAQQFPDLHSELNLSSLELGDSALYFCASSVDPSRGTQYFGPGTRLLVL.

This clonotype was observed a few times. The gene calls are TRBV24-1 and TRBJ2-1, with D hard to call. Germline CDR1 reads KGHDR; CDR2 reads SFDVKD. This CDR3 is 16 amino acids long. Trimming stripped 6 bases from V and 1 base from J, with 15 bases between. CDR3 sequence: CATSPTPVGSYNEQFF. The CDR3 DNA is TGTGCCACCAGTCCAACACCCGTGGGTTCCTACAATGAGCAGTTCTTC.

The genes are TRBV10-3 and TRBJ2-2, with a possible D match to TRBD1 (5 bases). CDR1 and CDR2 from the germline V gene are ENHRY and SYGVKD. CDR3 length: 14 amino acids. V lost 3 bases and J lost 7, with 12 bases in between. For the CDR3, the DNA is TGTGCCATCAGTGAAGGGGAAAGATTCGGGGAGCTGTTTTTT. This gives the protein CAISEGERFGELFF.

The sample holds a few counts of this clonotype. V is TRBV4-2 and J is TRBJ2-7; D is possibly TRBD1 (5 bases). Germline CDR1 is LGHNA and CDR2 is YNFKEQ. The CDR3 runs to 15 residues. V was clipped by 2 bases and J by 2 bases, with 13 bases between them. The CDR3 DNA reads as TGTGCCAGCAGCCAACCGGACAAGGGCCCCTACGAGCAGTACTTC. Translation gives CASSQPDKGPYEQYF.

The genes are TRBV12-3 or TRBV12-4 and TRBJ2-2, with no clear D. The CDR3 contains 14 residues. V was pared by 3 bases and J by 5 bases, with 10 bases between. Here the CDR3 DNA reads TGTGCCAGCAGTTTGGGCAAAACGACCGGGGAGCTGTTTTTT. This sequence encodes CASSLGKTTGELFF.

The rearrangement links TRBV5-1 to TRBJ2-3; 8 bases line up with TRBD2. V shed 0 bases and J 2 bases; nucleotides not matched to a gene: 5. Germline CDR1 reads SGHRS; CDR2 reads YFSETQ. The CDR3 extends over 16 amino acids. This chain's CDR3 is CASSLVLAAFTDTQYF. In DNA, the CDR3 is TGCGCCAGCAGCTTGGTACTAGCGGCTTTCACAGATACGCAGTATTTT.

This clonotype was detected a few times. The chain uses TRBV3-1 and TRBJ2-7; D call uncertain. With 2 bases removed from V and 8 bases from J, the gap between germline ends came to 22 bases. Germline CDR1 and CDR2: LGHDT and YNNKEL (reference sequence). The CDR3 runs 16 residues. In nucleotides, the CDR3 is TGTGCCAGCAGCCAACGAGAGACGGGCCCGCAAAGTAAGCAGTACTTC. Its translation is CASSQRETGPQSKQYF.

This clonotype has at least ten counts. The CDR3 loop is CALSGKVTDTQYF. The CDR3 DNA sequence: TGTGCCCTTAGCGGGAAGGTCACAGATACGCAGTATTTT. The chain joins TRBV10-3 to TRBJ2-3; 8 nucleotides agree with TRBD2. This CDR3 spans 13 amino acids. The V segment lost 11 bases and the J segment 2 bases; nucleotides outside the gene matches: 6. The V gene's germline CDR1 is ENHRY and CDR2 SYGVKD.

The rearrangement uses TRBV9 and TRBJ2-5; no clear D. The germline V and J ends were trimmed by 0 bases and 2 bases, with 8 bases remaining between them. The CDR3 totals 14 residues. Germline CDR1 SGDLS, CDR2 YYNGEE. The chain's CDR3 is CASSVAPRQETQYF. Written as DNA, the CDR3 is TGTGCCAGCAGCGTAGCTCCAAGACAAGAGACCCAGTACTTC.